The present TCR beta chain was sequenced within a study of beta chain features in type 1 diabetes. Study at large: Healthy donors and patients showed comparable age, gender and cell yields. Broader study findings: Naive, central memory and Treg TCRB repertoires appeared more alike in patients than in healthy donors. Significant though moderate, a shortening of TCRB CDR3s appeared in all four CD4+ subsets of Type 1 diabetes patients. Sequencing of cDNA might inflate the share of cells that strongly express TCR.

Isolated RNA was reverse transcribed in full, so expressed TCRB transcripts were sequenced. Sequenced by immunoSEQ multiplex PCR; TCRdb stores in-frame clones only, minus some. The table records hundreds of thousands of clones, around 12% of them present only once. This clone was found a few times. Its antigen is still unknown. The receptor was isolated from a man aged 18 to 29 in good health. The specimen was naive CD4+ T cells from blood.

The CDR3 spells CASSSLAAFSYNEQFF. The CDR3 bases are TGTGCCAGCAGCTCTCTAGCGGCTTTCTCCTACAATGAGCAGTTCTTC. This chain uses TRBV5-4 with TRBJ2-1; TRBD2 aligns across 7 bases. The CDR3 is made up of 16 amino acids. CDR1 is SGHNT and CDR2 is YYREEE in the germline V gene (reference sequence). Trimming removed 3 bases from V and 0 bases from J; junction bases left unmatched: 6.